Below are 3 T cell receptor beta chains sequenced from a single sample in a study of T cell responses to AZD1222 COVID-19 vaccine. Method: immunoSEQ multiplex PCR; TCRdb's copy keeps in-frame clones and lacks some. Among 130,000 or so clones listed, less than 95% were seen once. The source material was peripheral blood, sampled on day 0 of AZD1222 vaccination. All receptors come from an adult in good health.

The rearrangement uses TRBV30 and TRBJ1-2, with D possibly matching TRBD1 (5 bases). Looked up from germline, CDR1 is GTSNPN and CDR2 is SVGIG (reference sequence). The length of the CDR3 is 13 residues. Trimming stripped 4 bases from V and 8 bases from J, with 17 bases between. CDR3 residues: CAWTGGSPYGYTF. CDR3 nucleotide sequence: TGTGCCTGGACGGGGGGTTCCCCATACGGCTACACCTTC.

This clone was seen more than once but under ten times. The chain has TRBV27 and TRBJ2-1; 10 nucleotides match TRBD2. The J segment lost 3 bases and the V segment lost 6 bases, leaving 2 bases of the junction unmatched. The CDR3 sequence is 14 residues long. From germline, CDR1 is MNHEY and CDR2 SMNVEV (reference sequence). The CDR3 bases are TGTGCCAGCAGCCGGACTAGCGGCTACAATGAGCAGTTCTTC. Protein: CASSRTSGYNEQFF.

The rearrangement uses TRBV3-1 (or the pseudogene TRBV3-2) and TRBJ1-3; D perhaps matches TRBD1 (5 bases). V was trimmed by 6 bases and J by 0 bases, leaving 12 bases between them. The CDR3 contains 15 residues. Germline V gene data show CDR1 as LGHDT and CDR2 as YNNKEL (reference sequence). The DNA for the CDR3 is TGTGCCAGCAGACTCGGGACGAGCTCTGGAAACACCATATATTTT. Translating it yields CASRLGTSSGNTIYF.